This TCR beta chain originates from a study of blood T cell repertoires in COVID-19. Overall study: Some COVID-19 samples were acute and others convalescent; all came from the United States, Italy and Spain. From T cells, B-cell-depleted T cells, or PBMCs came the material, which was cDNA or gDNA.

V lost 3 bases, J lost 0 bases, and 9 bases lay in between. Germline V gene lookup returns CDR1 SNHLY and CDR2 FYNNEI. This CDR3 has 15 amino acids. Under the authors' procedure: Estimation of nucleated cell counts was performed using reference gene primer amplification. Sequencing used immunoSEQ multiplex PCR; TCRdb keeps in-frame clones, though not all of them. From that table come the V and J calls and clone size; the DNA was used to work out D and trimming. The sample has more than 50,000 clones; 90% are singletons. This sequence originates from a human donor in a cohort sampled during active COVID-19. J is TRBJ1-3 and V is TRBV2; D is ambiguous. The sample comprised peripheral blood. The CDR3 nucleotides read TGTGCCAGCAGTGAGGGCAAATCCTCTGGAAACACCATATATTTT. Its translation: CASSEGKSSGNTIYF.